The next 5 T cell receptor beta chains were all read from a single sample in a study of OX40 agonist ivuxolimab in advanced cancers. The repertoire was sequenced with immunoSEQ multiplex PCR; TCRdb's copy has only in-frame clones and lacks some. The data contain 15,000 to 20,000 clones, approximately 82% of them singletons. This specimen consisted of CD4+ or CD8+ T cells sorted from blood, obtained in a trial of the OX40 agonist ivuxolimab. These receptors originate from an adult with an advanced solid tumor such as melanoma, head and neck, liver or kidney cancer.

This chain uses TRBV21-1 with TRBJ2-7; TRBD2 reflects the table's D call only, with no check against the DNA. TRBV21-1 is a pseudogene locus. The CDR3 is 16 amino acids. CDR3 coding DNA: TGTGCCAGCAGCAACAAAGAGTCCCGGAGGGTATACGAGCAGTACTTC. It encodes CASSNKESRRVYEQYF.

V gene TRBV9 combines with J gene TRBJ2-2; 10 bases are shared with TRBD2. Germline CDR1 and CDR2: SGDLS and YYNGEE. V lost 0 bases, J lost 5 bases, and 7 bases stayed unmatched. The CDR3 has 17 amino acids. The CDR3 sequence: CASSVEGSGRITGELFF. The DNA of the CDR3 is TGTGCCAGCAGCGTAGAAGGTAGCGGGAGGATAACCGGGGAGCTGTTTTTT.

The genes are TRBV7-2 and TRBJ2-7, with 10 bases fitting TRBD2. Looked up from germline, CDR1 is SGHTA and CDR2 is FQGNSA. V shed 1 base and J 4 bases; nucleotides not matched to a gene: 4. The CDR3 is 15 amino acids. This CDR3 is CASSLVVAGGYEQYF. The CDR3 coding sequence is TGTGCCAGCAGCTTAGTCGTAGCGGGAGGATACGAGCAGTACTTC.

The V and J genes are TRBV28 and TRBJ2-7; TRBD2 is a possible D gene (5 bases). This CDR3 is built from 18 residues. Germline V gives CDR1 MDHEN, CDR2 SYDVKM. V was shortened by 8 bases and J by 3 bases, with 29 bases between the two germline ends. This CDR3 is CASATLSYLFESGYEQYF. CDR3 bases: TGTGCCAGCGCTACCCTCTCATATCTCTTCGAGAGCGGCTACGAGCAGTACTTC.

The rearrangement joins TRBV6-1 to TRBJ2-7, with D perhaps matching TRBD1 (6 bases). The CDR3 runs to 14 residues. The V gene's germline CDR1 is MNHNS and CDR2 SASEGT. V gave up 7 bases and J gave up 7 bases, with 20 bases separating them. As DNA, the CDR3 is TGTGCCAGCACTGAGTGGGGGCCCACGGGAGAGCAGTACTTC. Encoded protein: CASTEWGPTGEQYF.